Following are 24 T cell receptor beta chains from one sample sequenced in a study of T cells in Graves' hyperthyroidism and ophthalmopathy. The CDR3 regions of TCR beta were amplified from RNA transcripts. The TCR CDR3 first-round RT-PCR relied on the HTBI primer set. TCRdb redid the calling of the multiplex PCR reads with MiXCR, one entry per CDR3 protein. The sample shows under 350,000 distinct CDR3 sequences, 21% of them seen only once. The sample comprised blood. Every receptor here comes from a woman in her forties or fifties with Graves' hyperthyroidism.

The chain carries TRBV6-2 or TRBV6-3 and TRBJ1-5, with 8 nucleotides matching TRBD1. The germline V gene has CDR1 MNHEY and CDR2 SVGEGT. The V segment lost 6 bases and the J segment 5 bases; nucleotides outside the gene matches: 6. This CDR3 has 14 residues. The CDR3 coding sequence is TGTGCCAGCAGAAAGGACAGGGTTGATCAGCCCCAGCATTTT. Amino acids: CASRKDRVDQPQHF.

This clonotype was counted at least ten times. CDR3 bases: TGTGCCAGCAGCTTGCAAGTAGGGGATACGCAGTATTTT. It codes for CASSLQVGDTQYF. This sequence joins TRBV7-2 and TRBJ2-3; no clear D. Trimming removed 3 bases at V and 6 bases at J, with 10 bases between. CDR3 length: 13 amino acids. CDR1 SGHTA and CDR2 FQGNSA come from the germline V gene.

V gene TRBV3-1 combines with J gene TRBJ1-1; D is undetermined. CDR3 length: 16 amino acids. Trimming shortened V by 6 bases and J by 4 bases, and 21 bases separated the two germline ends. Germline V gene data show CDR1 as LGHDT and CDR2 as YNNKEL (reference sequence). Here the CDR3 DNA reads TGTGCCAGCAGTCCTAGATCCGGGAGAGCCGTCACTGAAGCTTTCTTT. It translates to CASSPRSGRAVTEAFF.

This clonotype was detected ten times or more. This CDR3 is CASSFGLGESPLHF. The CDR3, as DNA: TGCGCCAGCAGCTTTGGATTAGGGGAATCACCCCTCCACTTT. The chain couples TRBV5-1 to TRBJ1-6, with D possibly TRBD1 on 5 matching bases. Germline loops: CDR1 SGHRS, CDR2 YFSETQ. The CDR3 runs 14 residues. The germline V and J ends were trimmed by 2 bases and 10 bases, with 13 bases remaining between them. The whole variable domain, filled in from reference TRBV5-1 and TRBJ1-6, reads KAGVTQTPRYLIKTRGQQVTLSCSPISGHRSVSWYQQTPGQGLQFLFEYFSETQRNKGNFPGRFSGRQFSNSRSEMNVSTLELGDSALYLCASSFGLGESPLHFGNGTRLTVT.

This clonotype was picked up a small number of times. The chain couples TRBV4-1 to TRBJ2-5, with a weak D call TRBD2 (6 bases). Germline lookup yields CDR1 MGHRA and CDR2 YSYEKL. Between the trimmed V and J ends, which lost 3 bases and 4 bases, there was a span of 9 bases. This CDR3 is 13 amino acids long. CDR3 DNA sequence: TGCGCCAGCAGCCAGGGGGGTCGAGAGACCCAGTACTTC. Translated: CASSQGGRETQYF.

Ten or more counts support this clonotype. This chain links TRBV4-2 with TRBJ2-2; D not certain. The CDR3 extends over 15 amino acids. V lost 0 bases to trimming and J lost 6 bases, with 11 bases between them. The V gene's germline CDR1 is LGHNA and CDR2 YNFKEQ. The CDR3 nucleotides read TGTGCCAGCAGCCAAGATGGTGGAAGGGCCGGGGAGCTGTTTTTT. Protein: CASSQDGGRAGELFF.

This rearrangement joins TRBV4-2 to TRBJ2-7; D perhaps matches TRBD2 (6 bases). The CDR3 is 15 amino acids. Trimming stripped 4 bases from V and 3 bases from J, with 16 bases between. Germline V gene sequence: CDR1 LGHNA, CDR2 YNFKEQ. Here the CDR3 DNA reads TGTGCCAGCAGCCGATTCACGGGAGCAAGCTACGAGCAGTACTTC. It codes for CASSRFTGASYEQYF.

This clonotype turned up a few times. The V gene is TRBV20-1, the J gene TRBJ1-6, with D uncertain. The CDR3 runs 14 residues. With 0 bases removed from V and 14 bases from J, the gap between germline ends came to 17 bases. Germline V lookup: CDR1 DFQATT, CDR2 SNEGSKA (reference sequence). The chain's CDR3 is CSARDQNSIGALHF. The DNA of the CDR3 is TGCAGTGCTAGAGATCAAAACTCCATTGGGGCCCTCCACTTT.

As concerns this clonotype: The junction departs from germline at one end; a sequencing error may be responsible. The V and J genes are TRBV9 and TRBJ2-2, with a weak D call TRBD2 (6 bases). This CDR3 contains 13 residues. Germline V gene data show CDR1 as SGDLS and CDR2 as YYNGEE. This CDR3 is CVSGGDYTGELFF. For the CDR3, the DNA is TGTGTCAGCGGAGGGGACTACACCGGGGAGCTGTTTTTT.

This rearrangement joins TRBV20-1 to TRBJ2-7, with D possibly TRBD1 on 6 matching bases. The CDR3 spans 15 residues. Between the trimmed V and J ends, which lost 1 base and 0 bases, there was a span of 13 bases. Germline lookup yields CDR1 DFQATT and CDR2 SNEGSKA (reference sequence). The DNA for the CDR3 is TGCAGTGCTAGAGCCACAGGGTCAAGCTCCTACGAGCAGTACTTC. Translating it yields CSARATGSSSYEQYF.

This clonotype showed up just a few times. The chain joins TRBV19 to TRBJ2-4; 8 nucleotides line up with TRBD2. J lost 6 bases, V lost 8 bases, and 18 bases had no gene match. The germline gives CDR1 LNHDA, CDR2 SQIVND (reference sequence). CDR3 size: 17 residues. Written as DNA, the CDR3 is TGTGCCAGTGGGGATAATGGAGCGGGAGTTCGCAGAAACATTCAGTACTTC. It is translated as CASGDNGAGVRRNIQYF.

This clonotype came up many times. J is TRBJ2-7 and V is TRBV20-1, with a weak D call TRBD2 (5 bases). Germline V gene sequence: CDR1 DFQATT, CDR2 SNEGSKA (reference sequence). The CDR3 spans 16 residues. V shed 3 bases and J shed 3 bases, with 21 bases lying between them. Written as DNA, the CDR3 is TGCAGTGCTAGGCACCAAGGACTGGGTGGGCTCTACGAGCAGTACTTC. It is translated as CSARHQGLGGLYEQYF.

This clonotype occurred many times. The CDR3 reads CSADGTHGTGELFF. The CDR3 bases are TGCAGTGCGGACGGGACTCATGGAACCGGGGAGCTGTTTTTT. The rearrangement uses TRBV20-1 and TRBJ2-2, with a tentative D call TRBD2 (6 bases). Germline V lookup: CDR1 DFQATT, CDR2 SNEGSKA (reference sequence). The CDR3 spans 14 residues. V shed 6 bases and J shed 5 bases, with 16 bases lying between them.

The chain recombines TRBV7-2 with TRBJ2-7, with 10 bases identical to TRBD1. The germline V gene has CDR1 SGHTA and CDR2 FQGNSA. The CDR3 extends over 15 amino acids. With 5 bases clipped from V and 3 bases from J, the junction kept 7 bases outside the gene matches. The CDR3: CASSHPGQGYYEQYF. The CDR3 coding sequence is TGTGCCAGCAGCCACCCGGGACAGGGGTACTACGAGCAGTACTTC. The full variable domain, in which reference TRBV7-2 and TRBJ2-7 provide the parts outside the CDR3, is GAGVSQSPSNKVTEKGKDVELRCDPISGHTALYWYRQSLGQGLEFLIYFQGNSAPDKSGLPSDRFSAERTGGSVSTLTIQRTQQEDSAVYLCASSHPGQGYYEQYFGPGTRLTVT.

This clonotype occurred a few times. This chain uses TRBV6-2 or TRBV6-3 with TRBJ2-7, with a possible D match to TRBD2 (6 bases). This CDR3 has 15 residues. Germline V gene sequence: CDR1 MNHEY, CDR2 SVGEGT. V was trimmed by 1 base and J by 3 bases, leaving 13 bases between them. The CDR3 DNA reads as TGTGCCAGCAGTTACTTGACGGGGGAGATCTACGAGCAGTACTTC. Translation gives CASSYLTGEIYEQYF.

This clonotype was recorded many times. The rearrangement joins TRBV29-1 to TRBJ1-1; TRBD1 is a possible D gene (5 bases). With 1 base removed from V and 1 base from J, the gap between germline ends came to 25 bases. The CDR3 runs to 19 residues. CDR1 is SQVTM and CDR2 is ANQGSEA in the germline V gene. CDR3 sequence: CSVEGFVSGQKSSNTEAFF. The CDR3, as DNA: TGCAGCGTTGAAGGATTTGTTTCAGGGCAAAAGTCCTCGAACACTGAAGCTTTCTTT.

This clonotype was seen at least ten times. CDR3 sequence reads: CSARSLAGGSLIQYF. The DNA of the CDR3 is TGCAGTGCTAGGTCGCTAGCGGGAGGGTCCCTTATTCAGTACTTC. This sequence joins TRBV20-1 and TRBJ2-4, with 12 bases aligning to TRBD2. Germline V gene data show CDR1 as DFQATT and CDR2 as SNEGSKA (reference sequence). V was pared by 3 bases and J by 10 bases, with 10 bases of the junction left unmatched. The CDR3 contains 15 residues.

This clonotype was detected many times. The chain employs TRBV9 and TRBJ2-5; 14 nucleotides match TRBD2. The CDR3 loop spans 18 amino acids. Germline trimming cut 0 bases from V and 1 base from J; bases unmatched to any gene: 5. The germline V gene has CDR1 SGDLS and CDR2 YYNGEE. The CDR3 DNA follows: TGTGCCAGCAGCGTAGCGACCGGGACTAGCGGGGGCCAAGAGACCCAGTACTTC. This translates into CASSVATGTSGGQETQYF. The complete variable domain, with remaining parts taken from reference TRBV9 and TRBJ2-5, reads DSGVTQTPKHLITATGQRVTLRCSPRSGDLSVYWYQQSLDQGLQFLIQYYNGEERAKGNILERFSAQQFPDLHSELNLSSLELGDSALYFCASSVATGTSGGQETQYFGPGTRLLVL.

In its sample, this clonotype was seen many times. CDR3 in amino acids: CASSLGKGQSSTDTQYF. Written as DNA, the CDR3 is TGTGCCAGCAGCTTAGGAAAGGGACAATCTAGCACAGATACGCAGTATTTT. The chain couples TRBV7-2 to TRBJ2-3; perhaps TRBD1 as D (6 bases). This CDR3 region has 17 residues. Germline V gene lookup returns CDR1 SGHTA and CDR2 FQGNSA. Trimming removed 1 base from V and 0 bases from J, with 14 bases in between.

This clonotype occurred many times. This chain joins TRBV28 and TRBJ2-3; tentative D call: TRBD2 (5 bases). Germline CDR1 and CDR2: MDHEN and SYDVKM. V was shortened by 3 bases and J by 3 bases, with 13 bases between the two germline ends. The CDR3 runs 15 residues. CDR3 sequence: CASSFGLAATDTQYF. CDR3 bases: TGTGCCAGCAGTTTTGGGCTAGCAGCGACAGATACGCAGTATTTT.

Many counts were recorded for this clonotype. The chain is built from TRBV11-2 and TRBJ2-1, with 15 bases that match TRBD2. This CDR3 region has 16 residues. The germline CDR1 and CDR2 sequences are SGHAT and FQNNGV. The V and J ends lost 3 bases and 10 bases, in that order; junction bases with no gene match: 7. CDR3 in DNA: TGTGCCAGCAGCTTTGGACTAGCGGGAGGGCCCGGAGAGCAGTTCTTC. This encodes CASSFGLAGGPGEQFF. Based on the CDR3 plus reference TRBV11-2 and TRBJ2-1, the full variable domain is EAGVAQSPRYKIIEKRQSVAFWCNPISGHATLYWYQQILGQGPKLLIQFQNNGVVDDSQLPKDRFSAERLKGVDSTLKIQPAKLEDSAVYLCASSFGLAGGPGEQFFGPGTRLTVL.

This clonotype was observed a few times. This chain uses TRBV6-1 with TRBJ1-3; D unclear. Germline V gene sequence: CDR1 MNHNS, CDR2 SASEGT. Deletions cut 6 bases from V and 0 bases from J, with 15 bases between. This CDR3 spans 16 amino acids. The CDR3 spells CASRQEIVSSGNTIYF. In DNA form, the CDR3 reads TGTGCCAGCAGGCAAGAGATAGTGAGCTCTGGAAACACCATATATTTT.

The gene calls are TRBV3-1 and TRBJ2-3; D remains unclear. The CDR3 is 15 residues long. Germline V gene sequence: CDR1 LGHDT, CDR2 YNNKEL (reference sequence). V lost 2 bases to trimming and J lost 0 bases, with 9 bases between them. The chain's CDR3 is CASSQYSPSTDTQYF. The CDR3 DNA sequence: TGTGCCAGCAGCCAATACAGTCCTAGCACAGATACGCAGTATTTT.

The V and J genes are TRBV19 and TRBJ1-5; D remains unclear. Trimming left V 3 bases short and J 1 base short, with 4 bases between. Germline V gene sequence: CDR1 LNHDA, CDR2 SQIVND (reference sequence). The CDR3 sequence is 13 residues long. The CDR3 sequence is CASSMESNQPQHF. CDR3 nucleotides: TGTGCCAGTAGTATGGAAAGCAATCAGCCCCAGCATTTT.